The rows below give T cell receptor beta chains drawn from one sample of a study of CD8+CD57+ T cells in acquired aplastic anemia. TCRdb analysed the reads with MiXCR anew, one entry per CDR3 protein. The profile shows about 130,000 distinct CDR3 sequences, about 40% of them singletons. The material sequenced was sorted CD4+, CD8+, or CD8+CD57+ T cells (not recorded which) from PBMCs. The receptors stem from a human donor in good health, serving as a control. The CDR3 runs from the conserved cysteine through the conserved F or W. The D gene is left open where the match is weak. Rows give clone size only sometimes, using once, few, many, or a class for an expanded clone.

>TRBJ2-5|.|TRBV24-1|TRBD2
TGTGCCACCATTAAGACTAGCGGAGGGGAGACCCAGTACTTC
CATIKTSGGETQYF
>TRBJ1-4|few|TRBV13|.
TGTGCCAGCAGCAGGACAGAAGTCCTTAAAAACCAAGTTGCAACTAATGAAAAACTGTTTTTT
CASSRTEVLKNQVATNEKLFF
>TRBJ1-1|.|TRBV15|.
TGTGCCACCAGCAGAGATCGGTCGGGGGGCACTGAAGCTTTCTTT
CATSRDRSGGTEAFF
>TRBJ1-2|.|TRBV12-3/TRBV12-4|TRBD1
TGTGCCAGCAGGACAGGGTACGATGGCTACACCTTC
CASRTGYDGYTF
>TRBJ2-7|many|TRBV2|.
TGTGCCAGCAGGTCTTTCCTTCGGGAGCAGTACTTC
CASRSFLREQYF
>TRBJ1-4|few|TRBV5-8|TRBD1
TGTGCCAGCAGCTTGACCGGACAGGGGGCATATGAAAAACTGTTTTTT
CASSLTGQGAYEKLFF
>TRBJ2-2|many|TRBV20-1|.
TGCAGTGCTGGTTTTTTCGGGGAGCTGTTTTTT
CSAGFFGELFF
>TRBJ1-2|.|TRBV24-1|TRBD1
TGTGCCGGCAGCCCGGGACAGGCCTATGGCTACACCTTC
CAGSPGQAYGYTF
>TRBJ2-1|.|TRBV9|TRBD2
TGTGCCAGCAGCCCTGCGTCGGGGACTAGCGGTGAGCAGTTCTTC
CASSPASGTSGEQFF
>TRBJ2-5|.|TRBV19|TRBD2
TGTGCCAGTAGTCCCACCGCGGGGGTAAAGACCCAGTACTTC
CASSPTAGVKTQYF
>TRBJ2-7|.|TRBV25-1|.
TGTGCCAGCAGTAACTCTGGGAGCTCCTACGAGCAGTACTTC
CASSNSGSSYEQYF
>TRBJ1-1|.|TRBV7-9|TRBD1
TGTGCCAGCAGTCGTACAGGGGTCGGGACTGAAGCTTTCTTT
CASSRTGVGTEAFF
>TRBJ1-5|many|TRBV30|.
TGTGCCTGGAGTGTACATAGGGAACAGCCCCAGCATTTT
CAWSVHREQPQHF
>TRBJ1-6|many|TRBV3-1|TRBD1
TGTGCCAGCAGCCAACGTACCGGGACAGGGAGGAATTCACCCCTCCACTTT
CASSQRTGTGRNSPLHF
>TRBJ1-2|many|TRBV3-1|.
TGTGCCAGCAGCCAAGAGCACAGCTATGGCTACACCTTC
CASSQEHSYGYTF
>TRBJ1-3|.|TRBV3-1|TRBD1
TGTGCCAGCAGCTGGCAGGGGGGCTCTGGAAACACCATATATTTT
CASSWQGGSGNTIYF
>TRBJ1-3|.|TRBV5-1|.
TGCGCCAGCAACTTGCTCGGGACCTCTGGAAACACCATATATTTT
CASNLLGTSGNTIYF
>TRBJ2-3|.|TRBV2|TRBD1
TGTGCCAGCAGCCGGGACAGATACACAGATACGCAGTATTTT
CASSRDRYTDTQYF
>TRBJ1-1|few|TRBV6-5|.
TGTGCCAGCAGTTACGACGGGCTTAGAGGAACTGAAGCTTTCTTT
CASSYDGLRGTEAFF
>TRBJ2-3|many|TRBV5-5|TRBD1
TGTGCCAGCAACTGGGACAGGCGGTCGGCAGATACGCAGTATTTT
CASNWDRRSADTQYF
>TRBJ1-6|many|TRBV28|TRBD1
TGTGCCAGCACCGTCGGACAGGGAGTCTCACCCCTCCACTTT
CASTVGQGVSPLHF
>TRBJ1-2|.|TRBV19|.
TGTGCCAGTAGTATAGCGGGACACTATGGCTACACCTTC
CASSIAGHYGYTF
>TRBJ1-3|.|TRBV12-3/TRBV12-4|.
TGTGCCAGCAGTTTGGTCCGGGGTAGAGGGCCTGGAAACACCATATATTTT
CASSLVRGRGPGNTIYF
>TRBJ1-1|many|TRBV10-1|.
TGCGCCAGCAGTGGAGGTATGGTCGGGGCTGAAGCTTTCTTT
CASSGGMVGAEAFF
>TRBJ2-1|.|TRBV4-2|.
TGTGCCAGCAGTTACGGGGGACGTTCATACAATGAGCAGTTCTTC
CASSYGGRSYNEQFF
>TRBJ1-6|few|TRBV25-1|.
TGTGCCAGCAGTCTTTCGGCCGCTTCACCCCTCCACTTT
CASSLSAASPLHF
>TRBJ2-3|.|TRBV19|.
TGTGCCAGTAGTATATCCGAGGGGTATAGCACAGATACGCAGTATTTT
CASSISEGYSTDTQYF
>TRBJ1-4|.|TRBV29-1|.
TGCAGCGTTGTGGGCCCCGACGGTGGTAATGAAAAACTGTTTTTT
CSVVGPDGGNEKLFF
>TRBJ2-6|.|TRBV4-1|TRBD1
TGCGCCAGCAGCCAAGTCGGGACAGGGGGCACTGGGGCCAACGTCCTGACTTTC
CASSQVGTGGTGANVLTF
>TRBJ1-1|many|TRBV12-3/TRBV12-4|.
TGTGCCAGCAGTTTTTCAGGGGCGAGCACTGAAGCTTTCTTT
CASSFSGASTEAFF
>TRBJ1-1|many|TRBV29-1|.
TGCAGCGTTGTGACGAATTTGGGGAGCACTGAAGCTTTCTTT
CSVVTNLGSTEAFF
>TRBJ1-3|.|TRBV5-6|.
TGTGCCAGCAGCTTGTCAGGGGTTGGAAACACCATATATTTT
CASSLSGVGNTIYF
>TRBJ2-3|.|TRBV6-1|.
TGTGCCAGCAGTGAAGGGGGGCTAGCGGCTAGCACAGATACGCAGTATTTT
CASSEGGLAASTDTQYF
>TRBJ1-1|few|TRBV25-1|.
TGTGCCAGCAGTATAACAGGGACTGAAGCTTTCTTT
CASSITGTEAFF
>TRBJ1-1|few|TRBV2|.
TGTGCCAGCGGAAGTGAGAGGGGCACTGAAGCTTTCTTT
CASGSERGTEAFF
>TRBJ2-6|many|TRBV19|.
TGTGCCAGTAGCCCGCCCGGGGCCAACGTCCTGACTTTC
CASSPPGANVLTF
>TRBJ2-7|.|TRBV24-1|.
TGTGCCACCATGATCACCCTCAGCCGATCCTACGAGCAGTACTTC
CATMITLSRSYEQYF
>TRBJ2-7|many|TRBV10-3|.
TGTGCCATCAGTCTCAACTCCGCCTACGAGCAGTACTTC
CAISLNSAYEQYF
>TRBJ2-5|.|TRBV10-3|.
TGTGCCACCAGTGATGGCGACAGCCCGCGGGAGACCCAGTACTTC
CATSDGDSPRETQYF
>TRBJ2-1|many|TRBV24-1|.
TGTGCCGTCCGGGGGCGCTTCTACAATGAGCAGTTCTTC
CAVRGRFYNEQFF
>TRBJ2-2|many|TRBV4-1|TRBD2
TGCGCCAGCAGCCTACCGGGAGGGCCTCCCGGGGAGTTGTTTTTT
CASSLPGGPPGELFF
>TRBJ1-6|many|TRBV6-1|.
TGTGCCAGCAGTGCAGGGCCATATAATTCACCCCTCCACTTT
CASSAGPYNSPLHF
>TRBJ1-2|many|TRBV9|.
TGTGCCAGCAGCGTAGACTATAGAAGTGGCTACACCTTC
CASSVDYRSGYTF
>TRBJ2-7|.|TRBV15|TRBD1
TGTGCCACCTCGGCCGGGACAGGGTTCCGCGAGCAGTACTTC
CATSAGTGFREQYF
>TRBJ1-1|many|TRBV7-4|TRBD1
TGTGCCAGCAGCCCATCGACAGGGGCTGAAGCTTTCTTT
CASSPSTGAEAFF
>TRBJ1-5|.|TRBV7-9|.
TGTGCCAGCAGCCTCGGGAGGGCCGACAATCAGCCCCAGCATTTT
CASSLGRADNQPQHF
>TRBJ2-3|.|TRBV9|.
TGTGCCAGCACCTTAGGGTCTGGGAATACGCAGTATTTT
CASTLGSGNTQYF
>TRBJ2-1|many|TRBV7-9|.
TGTGCCAGCAGCTTAGTCTCGGACCGGCGGTTCTTC
CASSLVSDRRFF
>TRBJ1-6|many|TRBV20-1|.
TGCAGTGCTTCGCCGATAGATTCACCCCTCCACTTT
CSASPIDSPLHF
>TRBJ1-6|.|TRBV19|.
TGTGCCAGTAGACAGGGTACGAATTCACCCCTCCACTTT
CASRQGTNSPLHF
>TRBJ2-3|many|TRBV9|TRBD2
TGTGCCAGCAGCGTAGCGGGGGGGGCCTGGGCAGATACGCAGTATTTT
CASSVAGGAWADTQYF
>TRBJ2-7|few|TRBV14|.
TGTGCCAGCAGCCGACATGCCTACGAGCAGTACTTC
CASSRHAYEQYF
>TRBJ1-2|.|TRBV11-2|.
TGTGCCAGCAGCCGAATGGACAGATACAACTATGGCTACACCTTC
CASSRMDRYNYGYTF